This entry lists 18 T cell receptor beta chains sequenced from one sample in a study of cytomegalovirus exposure and HLA in healthy donors. The study ran its PCR with 60 Vbeta and 13 Jbeta primers. Sequenced by immunoSEQ multiplex PCR; TCRdb stores in-frame clones only, minus some. This table has 110,000 to 150,000 clones, 73% appearing once. The sequenced sample consisted of PBMCs. These TCRs come from a woman in her thirties or forties in good health and CMV-seronegative.

V usage is TRBV27 and J usage is TRBJ2-1, with 10 bases aligning to TRBD2. Germline assignment: CDR1 MNHEY and CDR2 SMNVEV (reference sequence). The V segment lost 6 bases and the J segment 2 bases; nucleotides outside the gene matches: 4. This CDR3 has 15 amino acids. The CDR3 region is CASRPLAGAYNEQFF. The DNA for the CDR3 is TGTGCCAGCAGACCTCTAGCGGGGGCCTACAATGAGCAGTTCTTC.

This chain connects TRBV27 to TRBJ2-5; 8 positions agree with TRBD2. Unmatched junction bases numbered 9, after V lost 4 bases and J lost 5 bases. The CDR3 is 15 residues long. Germline V CDR1 and CDR2: MNHEY, SMNVEV (reference sequence). The CDR3 DNA follows: TGTGCCAGCAGTTCCCAGCGGGGGTATTTTGAGACCCAGTACTTC. Its protein is CASSSQRGYFETQYF.

This clone was counted between two and nine times. J is TRBJ1-1 and V is TRBV6-1, with TRBD1 matching 7 bases. Germline CDR1 MNHNS, CDR2 SASEGT. V trimming: 6 bases; J trimming: 3 bases; junction bases outside the gene matches: 7. The CDR3 has 14 amino acids. CDR3 coding DNA: TGTGCCAGCAGGTACAGGGGAGGCGACACTGAAGCTTTCTTT. Its protein is CASRYRGGDTEAFF.

This chain links TRBV28 with TRBJ1-1; D not resolved. Trimming shortened V by 4 bases and J by 6 bases, and 18 bases separated the two germline ends. Germline V gene lookup returns CDR1 MDHEN and CDR2 SYDVKM. The CDR3 has 15 amino acids. For the CDR3, the DNA is TGTGCCAGCAGTTCCCCCTGGGAGGGTAGGGCTGAAGCTTTCTTT. Translation gives CASSSPWEGRAEAFF.

The chain employs TRBV4-1 and TRBJ2-5; TRBD2 matches 8 bases. This CDR3 is built from 14 residues. V lost 3 bases and J lost 5; bases outside the gene matches: 5. Germline V gene lookup returns CDR1 MGHRA and CDR2 YSYEKL. The CDR3 sequence is CASSQGTRAETQYF. As DNA, the CDR3 is TGCGCCAGCAGCCAGGGGACTAGGGCTGAGACCCAGTACTTC.

V gene TRBV18 combines with J gene TRBJ2-7; the match to TRBD2 covers 8 bases. The CDR3 is 14 amino acids. Germline assignment: CDR1 KGHSH and CDR2 LQKENI. Losses at the gene ends were 3 bases for V and 4 bases for J; bases not matched to a gene: 5. CDR3: CASSPAGGSYEQYF. The CDR3 DNA is TGTGCCAGCTCACCGGCGGGGGGATCATACGAGCAGTACTTC.

The chain carries TRBV5-1 and TRBJ2-7; 8 bases map to TRBD1. V shed 0 bases and J 5 bases; nucleotides not matched to a gene: 13. The CDR3 is 17 residues long. Germline V lookup: CDR1 SGHRS, CDR2 YFSETQ. The CDR3 reads CASSLDPLVRGRDEQYF. CDR3 DNA: TGCGCCAGCAGCTTGGACCCATTAGTCAGGGGGCGCGACGAGCAGTACTTC.

This clone was recorded a few times. V gene TRBV2 combines with J gene TRBJ2-7, with 12 nucleotides matching TRBD2. Germline-derived CDR1 and CDR2 are SNHLY and FYNNEI. The CDR3 has 12 residues. The V and J ends lost 11 bases and 8 bases, in that order; junction bases with no gene match: 7. In DNA form, the CDR3 reads TGTGCCTCCAGACTAGCGGGGGTCCAGCAGTACGTC. Amino acid sequence: CASRLAGVQQYV.

The rearrangement links TRBV19 to TRBJ1-2; maybe TRBD1 (6 bases). The CDR3 contains 17 residues. Germline CDR1 reads LNHDA; CDR2 reads SQIVND (reference sequence). Trimming removed 3 bases from V and 4 bases from J, with 21 bases in between. The DNA of the CDR3 is TGTGCCAGTAGTATCCCCCCCTTCGGACAGAGCTTCTATGGCTACACCTTC. This gives the protein CASSIPPFGQSFYGYTF.

The genes are TRBV2 and TRBJ2-3; 11 nucleotides match TRBD2. There are 15 residues in the CDR3. Losses at the gene ends were 3 bases for V and 6 bases for J; bases not matched to a gene: 5. Germline CDR1 reads SNHLY; CDR2 reads FYNNEI. The CDR3 sequence: CASSEVAGGPDTQYF. DNA of the CDR3: TGTGCCAGCAGTGAGGTAGCGGGGGGGCCGGATACGCAGTATTTT.

The V and J genes are TRBV9 and TRBJ1-5; 7 nucleotides line up with TRBD1. Germline values: CDR1 SGDLS, CDR2 YYNGEE. The CDR3 has 14 amino acids. Trimming at V came to 0 bases and at J to 5 bases, leaving 2 bases not matched to a gene. The CDR3 region has the DNA TGTGCCAGCAGCGTAGAAGGGGGCCATCAGCCCCAGCATTTT. Residues: CASSVEGGHQPQHF.

CDR3: CASSPGQGSNQPQHF. CDR3 coding DNA: TGTGCCAGCTCACCCGGACAGGGAAGCAATCAGCCCCAGCATTTT. The J gene is TRBJ1-5, the V gene TRBV18; 8 bases agree with TRBD1. The germline CDR1 and CDR2 sequences are KGHSH and LQKENI. After removal of 3 bases from V and 1 base from J, the junction contained 2 bases not matched to a gene. The CDR3 contains 15 residues.

V gene TRBV7-9 combines with J gene TRBJ2-1; 10 bases agree with TRBD2. This CDR3 region has 15 residues. The V gene end was trimmed by 5 bases and the J gene end by 7 bases; junction bases not matched to a gene: 8. The germline V gene encodes CDR1 SEHNR and CDR2 FQNEAQ (reference sequence). The CDR3 nucleotides read TGTGCCAGCAGCCTAAGCGGGGGGGCGGGGAATGAGCAGTTCTTC. It translates to CASSLSGGAGNEQFF.

J is TRBJ2-2 and V is TRBV9; D is possibly TRBD1 (6 bases). Germline values: CDR1 SGDLS, CDR2 YYNGEE. Between the trimmed V and J ends, which lost 0 bases and 4 bases, there was a span of 10 bases. The CDR3 spans 15 residues. CDR3: CASSVDVTGTGELFF. CDR3 coding DNA: TGTGCCAGCAGCGTAGATGTGACAGGCACCGGGGAGCTGTTTTTT. Drawing the rest from reference TRBV9 and TRBJ2-2, the complete variable domain is DSGVTQTPKHLITATGQRVTLRCSPRSGDLSVYWYQQSLDQGLQFLIQYYNGEERAKGNILERFSAQQFPDLHSELNLSSLELGDSALYFCASSVDVTGTGELFFGEGSRLTVL.

V usage is TRBV11-1 and J usage is TRBJ2-1, with unresolved D. The CDR3 is 12 amino acids. V dropped 5 bases and J dropped 8 bases, with 10 bases sitting between them. From germline, CDR1 is SGHAT and CDR2 FQDESV (reference sequence). The CDR3 DNA follows: TGTGCCAGCAGCCTAGTAGTCGATGAGCAGTTCTTC. Protein product: CASSLVVDEQFF.

This sequence joins TRBV19 and TRBJ2-1; 9 nucleotides match TRBD2. Trimming took 6 bases from V and 7 from J; bases not matched to a gene: 10. The CDR3 loop spans 15 amino acids. Per germline, CDR1 LNHDA and CDR2 SQIVND (reference sequence). The CDR3 nucleotides read TGTGCCAGTAGGGCGGGTAGCGGGGGATTTAATGAGCAGTTCTTC. Translating gives CASRAGSGGFNEQFF.

This rearrangement joins TRBV6-1 to TRBJ1-3, with no clear D. This CDR3 is built from 12 residues. Germline values: CDR1 MNHNS, CDR2 SASEGT. The V gene lost 8 bases and the J gene lost 0 bases, with 5 bases spanning the gap. CDR3: CASCISGNTIYF. CDR3 bases: TGTGCCAGCTGTATCTCTGGAAACACCATATATTTT.

This chain links TRBV5-4 with TRBJ1-1, with D possibly matching TRBD1 (5 bases). Between the trimmed V and J ends, which lost 4 bases and 0 bases, there was a span of 16 bases. Per the germline V gene, CDR1 is SGHNT and CDR2 is YYREEE (reference sequence). The CDR3 covers 16 residues. CDR3 DNA: TGTGCCAGCAGCCAACCTCCACAGGAGATGAACACTGAAGCTTTCTTT. Translating it yields CASSQPPQEMNTEAFF.